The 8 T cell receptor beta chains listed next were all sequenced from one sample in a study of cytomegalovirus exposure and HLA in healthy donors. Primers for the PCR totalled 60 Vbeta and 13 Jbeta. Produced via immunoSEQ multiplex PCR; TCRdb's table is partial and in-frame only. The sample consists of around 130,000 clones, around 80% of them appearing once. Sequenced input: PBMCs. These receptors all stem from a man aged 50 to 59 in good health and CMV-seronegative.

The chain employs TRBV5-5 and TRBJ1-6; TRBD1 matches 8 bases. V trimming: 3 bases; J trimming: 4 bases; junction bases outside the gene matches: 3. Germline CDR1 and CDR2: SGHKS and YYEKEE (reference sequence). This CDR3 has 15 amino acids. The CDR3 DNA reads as TGTGCCAGCAGCTCCAGACAGGGGTATAATTCACCCCTCCACTTT. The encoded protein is CASSSRQGYNSPLHF.

Here the CDR3 reads CASSPEGAGGMYEQYF. The CDR3 coding sequence is TGCGCCAGCAGCCCAGAAGGGGCAGGGGGCATGTACGAGCAGTACTTC. The chain is built from TRBV4-1 and TRBJ2-7; 8 bases agree with TRBD1. V was pared by 4 bases and J by 4 bases, with 12 bases of the junction left unmatched. The CDR3 covers 16 residues. Germline CDR1 is MGHRA and CDR2 is YSYEKL.

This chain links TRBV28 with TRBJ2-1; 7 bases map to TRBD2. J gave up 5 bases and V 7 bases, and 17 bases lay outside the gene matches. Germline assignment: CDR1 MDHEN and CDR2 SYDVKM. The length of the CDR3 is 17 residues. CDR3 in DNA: TGTGCCAGCACCGGACGGGGCGGGCTAGCGGCGAACAATGAGCAGTTCTTC. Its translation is CASTGRGGLAANNEQFF.

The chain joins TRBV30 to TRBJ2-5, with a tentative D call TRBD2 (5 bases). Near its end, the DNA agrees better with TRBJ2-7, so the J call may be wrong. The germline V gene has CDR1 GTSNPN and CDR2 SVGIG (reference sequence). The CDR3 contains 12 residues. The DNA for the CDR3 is TGTGCCTGGAGTGGCGCGGGCTACGAGCAGTACTTC. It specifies CAWSGAGYEQYF.

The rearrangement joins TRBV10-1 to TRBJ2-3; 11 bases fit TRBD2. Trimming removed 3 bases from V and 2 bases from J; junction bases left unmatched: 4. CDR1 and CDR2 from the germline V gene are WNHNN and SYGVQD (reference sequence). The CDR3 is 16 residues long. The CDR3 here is CASSDGTSGLTDTQYF. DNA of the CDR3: TGCGCCAGCAGTGACGGGACTAGCGGACTCACAGATACGCAGTATTTT.

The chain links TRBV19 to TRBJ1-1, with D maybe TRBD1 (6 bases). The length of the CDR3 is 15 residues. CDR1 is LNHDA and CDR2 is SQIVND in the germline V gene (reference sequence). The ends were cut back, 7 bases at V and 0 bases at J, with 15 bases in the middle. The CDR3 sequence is CASNQRGGLNTEAFF. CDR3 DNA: TGTGCCAGTAATCAAAGGGGGGGTCTGAACACTGAAGCTTTCTTT.

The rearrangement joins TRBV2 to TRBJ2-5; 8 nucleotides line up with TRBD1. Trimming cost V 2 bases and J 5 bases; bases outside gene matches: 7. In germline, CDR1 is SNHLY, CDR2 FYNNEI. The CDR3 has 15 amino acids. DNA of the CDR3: TGTGCCAGCAGTGAAATCTGGACAGGGTGGGAGACCCAGTACTTC. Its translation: CASSEIWTGWETQYF.

Written as DNA, the CDR3 is TGTGCCAGCAGCTTAACGACAGGTCCTGAAGCTTTCTTT. It encodes CASSLTTGPEAFF. The V call is TRBV7-3, the J call TRBJ1-1; TRBD1 might be the D (6 bases). The CDR3 runs to 13 residues. Trimming removed 0 bases at V and 6 bases at J, with 8 bases between. Per the germline V gene, CDR1 is SGHTA and CDR2 is FQGTGA.